This TCR beta chain came from a study of regulatory T cells in long-lasting Graves disease. In the study overall: Graves' patients who were just diagnosed had used antithyroid drugs for under 3 months. Study-wide results and caveats: Persistent disease preferred TRBV28, TRBJ1-2 and TRBJ2-5.

The authors built TCR beta libraries using iRepertoire HTBI primers and Arm-PCR of CDR3 regions. In the source study's methods: The identification of 60 or so TRBV and over eleven TRBJ segments was made across samples. TCRdb itself ran the multiplex PCR reads through MiXCR, one entry per CDR3 protein. These V and J calls are TCRdb output, not the study's own analysis. The profile shows 200,000 to 250,000 distinct CDR3 sequences, 20% to 25% of them singletons. Time point indicated: newly diagnosed GD, antithyroid drugs for less than 3 months. Making the TCR library involved RNA that had been extracted from PBMCs. Note on this clonotype: Its antigen is as yet unknown. This likely traces to a read error, being one base from a far larger clone.

The CDR3 sequence is 13 residues long. Germline V gene lookup returns CDR1 SGHNT and CDR2 YENEEA. The chain uses TRBV11-3 and TRBJ2-1; 7 bases are shared with TRBD1. This TCR was recovered from a female donor with Graves disease. The sample here was peripheral blood mononuclear cells (PBMCs), taken at new diagnosis, from a patient treated with antithyroid drugs. The CDR3 here is CASSYQQGRTQCF. The CDR3 DNA reads TGTGCCAGCAGCTACCAACAGGGGAGAACGCAGTGTTTT.